These T cell receptor beta chains were read from a single sample in a study of identical twins. One entry per CDR3 protein results from TCRdb running MiXCR on the 5' RACE reads. This sample has around 490,000 distinct CDR3 sequences; 20% to 25% occur once, and the top ten carry roughly 0.5%. The same data also went into a second study, on yellow fever vaccine responses in identical twins.

Sequenced input: CD4+ T cells sorted from blood. These receptors all stem from a woman aged 18-29 years in good health. The CDR3 runs from the conserved cysteine through the conserved F or W. The D gene is left open where the match is weak. Clone size is not always given. Where it is, it says once, few, many or a class for expanded clones.

abundance	v_gene	d_gene	j_gene	CDR3nt	CDR3aa
NA	TRBV20-1	NA	TRBJ1-2	TGCAGTGCTAGAGACCCGAAAGGGGGATATGGCTACACCTTC	CSARDPKGGYGYTF
NA	TRBV15	TRBD2	TRBJ2-7	TGTGCCACCAGCAGAGATTCCGTACTAGCGGGAGTGCAGGAGCAGTACTTC	CATSRDSVLAGVQEQYF
NA	TRBV5-1	NA	TRBJ2-1	TGCGCCAGCAGCTTTCTGGCAGACTACAATGAGCAGTTCTTC	CASSFLADYNEQFF
few	TRBV12-3/TRBV12-4	NA	TRBJ1-5	TGTGCCAGCAGGCGTCATGACAGGCGAAATCAGCCCCAGCATTTT	CASRRHDRRNQPQHF
once	TRBV12-3/TRBV12-4	NA	TRBJ2-7	TGTGCCAGCAGTTTACTCCCTTCCAACTCCGAGCAGTACTTC	CASSLLPSNSEQYF
few	TRBV12-3/TRBV12-4	NA	TRBJ2-1	TGTGCCAGCAGCGACCCAAGGTTGGTTAATGAGCAGTTCTTC	CASSDPRLVNEQFF
few	TRBV12-3/TRBV12-4	TRBD2	TRBJ2-6	TGTGCCAGCAGTAGAAATCCCGGGACTAGGGGAGTCTCTGGGGCCAACGTCCTGACTTTC	CASSRNPGTRGVSGANVLTF
few	TRBV7-9	TRBD2	TRBJ2-3	TGTGCCAGCAGCCCGGGACTAGCGGCATCAGATACGCAGTATTTT	CASSPGLAASDTQYF
NA	TRBV12-3/TRBV12-4	NA	TRBJ2-1	TGTGCCAGCAGTTTTGGGGGGGGGGCTCGGCAGTTCTTC	CASSFGGGARQFF
NA	TRBV4-2	NA	TRBJ2-1	TGTGCCAGCAGCCAAGAACCGGATAAGAGCTCCTACAATGAGCAGTTCTTC	CASSQEPDKSSYNEQFF
NA	TRBV3-1	NA	TRBJ2-3	TGTGCCAGCAGCCAGTACAGGGAAGCCGATACGCAGTATTTT	CASSQYREADTQYF
NA	TRBV25-1	NA	TRBJ2-2	TGTGCCACCCAGGGAAACGCGGGCACCGGGGAGCTGTTTTTT	CATQGNAGTGELFF
NA	TRBV18	NA	TRBJ1-5	TGTGCCAGCTCACTCACTGCAGGGCACAATCAGCCCCAGCATTTT	CASSLTAGHNQPQHF
NA	TRBV2	NA	TRBJ2-5	TGTGCCTGTGGACAGTCTCAAGAGACCCAGTACTTC	CACGQSQETQYF
once	TRBV7-3	NA	TRBJ2-7	TGTGCCAGCAGCTTAGGGGGGGCAGGCCCCTACGAGCAGTACTTC	CASSLGGAGPYEQYF
few	TRBV28	NA	TRBJ1-5	TGTGCCAGCAGTCTGACCGGGTTATATCAGCCCCAGCATTTT	CASSLTGLYQPQHF
few	TRBV7-3	NA	TRBJ2-2	TGTGCCAGCAAATTGGGGTCGAACACCGGGGAGCTGTTTTTT	CASKLGSNTGELFF
few	TRBV6-1	NA	TRBJ2-1	TGTGCCAGCACCCCACGTCTGGTTAGCTCCTACAATGAGCAGTTCTTC	CASTPRLVSSYNEQFF
NA	TRBV7-6	NA	TRBJ1-1	TGTGCCAGCAGCTCGCAGGGGACCACTGAAGCTTTCTTT	CASSSQGTTEAFF
NA	TRBV24-1	NA	TRBJ2-5	TGTGCCACCAGTGATGTAGGACCCCGGGAGACCCAGTACTTC	CATSDVGPRETQYF
NA	TRBV6-5	TRBD1	TRBJ2-7	TGTGCCAGCAGTTACCCCGACAGGGTGCAGCAGTACTTC	CASSYPDRVQQYF
few	TRBV24-1	NA	TRBJ1-2	TGTGCCACCAGTGACCGGACAGACTACTATGGCTACACCTTC	CATSDRTDYYGYTF
NA	TRBV11-2	NA	TRBJ2-1	TGTGCCAGCAGCCCGGGCCAACGAAAGTTCTTC	CASSPGQRKFF
NA	TRBV3-1	NA	TRBJ2-5	TGTGCCAGCAGCCAAATAGAGAGCGGGGAGACCCAGTACTTC	CASSQIESGETQYF
NA	TRBV5-1	NA	TRBJ2-1	TGCGCCAGCCCCCCGGGGGACAATGAGCAGTTCTTC	CASPPGDNEQFF
few	TRBV12-3/TRBV12-4	TRBD2	TRBJ2-1	TGTGCCAGCAGGAAGCGACTAGCGGGAGTGCAGTTCTTC	CASRKRLAGVQFF
few	TRBV10-3	NA	TRBJ2-1	TGTGCCATCACCGGTGGGACGGCGAATGAGCAGTTCTTC	CAITGGTANEQFF
NA	TRBV19	NA	TRBJ2-4	TGTGCCAGTAGTGCACGCCTGGGACGGGGGAACATTCAGTACTTC	CASSARLGRGNIQYF
NA	TRBV9	TRBD2	TRBJ2-4	TGTGCCAGCAGCGTCGATCCGGGACTAGGAGGGGTCAAAAACATTCAGTACTTC	CASSVDPGLGGVKNIQYF
NA	TRBV20-1	NA	TRBJ2-2	TGCAGTGCTAGTCTCGGGGTCACCGGGGAGCTGTTTTTT	CSASLGVTGELFF
few	TRBV7-9	TRBD2	TRBJ2-3	TGTGCCAGCAGCCCCCCCGGGACTAGGAGCACAGATACGCAGTATTTT	CASSPPGTRSTDTQYF
NA	TRBV29-1	NA	TRBJ1-2	TGCAGCGTACGGACAGATGGCTACACCTTC	CSVRTDGYTF
NA	TRBV28	NA	TRBJ1-3	TGTGCCAGCGGCCCCGATCTCCACTCTGGAAACACCATATATTTT	CASGPDLHSGNTIYF
few	TRBV15	TRBD1	TRBJ2-1	TGTGCCACCAGCCTAAGTCCGACGGACAGGCGAAGTAACTCCTACAATGAGCAGTTCTTC	CATSLSPTDRRSNSYNEQFF
few	TRBV6-1	NA	TRBJ1-5	TGTGCCAGCAGTGAAAGGACAGATAGCAATCAGCCCCAGCATTTT	CASSERTDSNQPQHF
NA	TRBV10-3	TRBD2	TRBJ2-1	TGTGCCATCAGTGAGTCGGTCCTAGCGGCATACAATGAGCAGTTCTTC	CAISESVLAAYNEQFF
NA	TRBV4-1	TRBD2	TRBJ2-5	TGCGCCAGCAGCCGGCTAGGTAGCGGGAGTTCGGAGACCCAGTACTTC	CASSRLGSGSSETQYF
NA	TRBV18	NA	TRBJ2-2	TGTGCCAGCTCACCCGCCAGCGGTACCGGGGAGCTGTTTTTT	CASSPASGTGELFF
NA	TRBV7-2	NA	TRBJ2-1	TGTGCCAGCAGCTTATTAACCCGGGGGAGCTCCTACAATGAGCAGTTCTTC	CASSLLTRGSSYNEQFF
NA	TRBV10-3	TRBD1	TRBJ2-7	TGTGCCATCAGTGAGTCTCGGACAGGGCCGGACGAGCAGTACTTC	CAISESRTGPDEQYF
few	TRBV20-1	TRBD2	TRBJ2-3	TGCAGTGCTCGTACTAGCGGGATCACAGATACGCAGTATTTT	CSARTSGITDTQYF
NA	TRBV12-3/TRBV12-4	NA	TRBJ1-1	TGTGCCAGCAGTTTCTTACTGGGCACTGAAGCTTTCTTT	CASSFLLGTEAFF
NA	TRBV18	NA	TRBJ2-3	TGTGCCAGCTCACCAGGAGTAACAGATACGCAGTATTTT	CASSPGVTDTQYF
NA	TRBV6-1	TRBD1	TRBJ2-7	TGTGCCAGCAGGGGGGAGACAGGGGAAATCAACGAGCAGTACTTC	CASRGETGEINEQYF
NA	TRBV5-1	NA	TRBJ2-2	TGCGCCAGCACTCTGGGGGCCTTGGAGAGGGAGCTGTTTTTT	CASTLGALERELFF
NA	TRBV7-8	NA	TRBJ2-3	TGTGCCAGCACCCCACGCTGGGAGAGCACGGATACGCAGTATTTT	CASTPRWESTDTQYF
few	TRBV6-2/TRBV6-3	TRBD2	TRBJ2-1	TGTGCCAGCAGTGGACTAGCGGGGCGTGATTCCAGCTCCTACAATGAGCAGTTCTTC	CASSGLAGRDSSSYNEQFF
NA	TRBV2	NA	TRBJ2-1	TGTGCCAGCAGTGTTGTGGGGGGCAATGAGCAGTTCTTC	CASSVVGGNEQFF
NA	TRBV6-1	NA	TRBJ1-2	TGTGCCAGCAGCCACGGGGGGACCAACTATGGCTACACCTTC	CASSHGGTNYGYTF
NA	TRBV12-3/TRBV12-4	TRBD2	TRBJ2-5	TGTACCAGCAGTTCGCCTCGGGTCGAACTAGCGGGAGGTTTTGAGACCCAGTACTTC	CTSSSPRVELAGGFETQYF
NA	TRBV11-1	TRBD1	TRBJ2-2	TGTGCCAGCAGCCCCCCCCGGGACAGGGGGCGGGGCACCGGGGAGCTGTTTTTT	CASSPPRDRGRGTGELFF
NA	TRBV6-5	NA	TRBJ1-6	TGTGCCAGCAGTTACTTTGGGACAAGGAATTCACCCCTCCACTTT	CASSYFGTRNSPLHF
NA	TRBV11-2	NA	TRBJ2-3	TGTGCCAGCAGCTTACCATTCACAGATACGCAGTGTTTT	CASSLPFTDTQCF
few	TRBV11-2	NA	TRBJ1-1	TGTGCCAGCAGCTTGTTGCGGAACACTGAAGCTTTCTTT	CASSLLRNTEAFF
NA	TRBV20-1	NA	TRBJ2-1	TGCAGTGCTTCCAACGTGGTCGGCAATGAGCAGTTCTTC	CSASNVVGNEQFF